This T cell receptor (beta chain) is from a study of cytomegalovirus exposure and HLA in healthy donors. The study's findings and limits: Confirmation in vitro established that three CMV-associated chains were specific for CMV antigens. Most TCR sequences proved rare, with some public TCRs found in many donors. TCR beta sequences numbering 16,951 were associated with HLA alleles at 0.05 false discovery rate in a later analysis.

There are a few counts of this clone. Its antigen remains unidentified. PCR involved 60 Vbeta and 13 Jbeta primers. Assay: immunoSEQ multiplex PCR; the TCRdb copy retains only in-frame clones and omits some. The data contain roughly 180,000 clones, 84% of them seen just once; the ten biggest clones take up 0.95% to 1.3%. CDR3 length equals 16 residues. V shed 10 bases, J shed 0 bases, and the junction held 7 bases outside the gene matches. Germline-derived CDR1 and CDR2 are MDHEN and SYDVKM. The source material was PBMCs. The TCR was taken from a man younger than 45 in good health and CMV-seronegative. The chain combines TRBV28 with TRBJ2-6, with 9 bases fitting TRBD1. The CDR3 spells CATHGQGTSGANVLTF. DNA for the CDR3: TGTGCCACCCACGGACAGGGGACCTCTGGGGCCAACGTCCTGACTTTC.